Sequencing of this TCR beta chain was carried out in a study of cytomegalovirus exposure and HLA in healthy donors. In germline, CDR1 is MNHEY, CDR2 SMNVEV (reference sequence). The CDR3 has 17 amino acids. Trimming cost V 6 bases and J 2 bases; bases outside gene matches: 9. The table came from immunoSEQ multiplex PCR; TCRdb's copy has only in-frame clones and leaves some out. The data contain around 75,000 clones, about 85% of them singletons. This clone occurred once. This receptor was obtained from a man between 25 and 39 years old in good health and CMV-seronegative. The sequencing sample was made of PBMCs. The rearrangement uses TRBV27 and TRBJ2-3; 12 bases match TRBD1. CDR3 amino acids: CASSSLRDRGHTDTQYF. The CDR3 coding sequence is TGTGCCAGCAGCTCGCTCCGGGACAGGGGGCACACAGATACGCAGTATTTT.